Sequencing of this TCR beta chain was carried out in a study of cytomegalovirus exposure and HLA in healthy donors. The J segment lost 7 bases and the V segment lost 4 bases, leaving 14 bases of the junction unmatched. This CDR3 contains 15 residues. CDR1 and CDR2 (germline): SQVTM, ANQGSEA. The primer mix had 60 Vbeta and 13 Jbeta primers. Sequencing was performed with immunoSEQ multiplex PCR; in TCRdb, only in-frame clones are kept and a portion is missing. The sample includes some 130,000 clones, around 63% of them seen just once. In its sample, this clone was seen a few times. The target antigen is unknown. Each donor was healthy, and each was a bone marrow donor. At sampling all donors were nominally healthy, likely with unrecorded immune exposures. This donor's record omits CMV serostatus. Study-level findings and limits: Relative to equally common others, HLA-associated TCR beta chains showed greater clonal expansion in a later analysis.

The gene calls are TRBV29-1 and TRBJ2-5; 8 bases are a match to TRBD1. This sequence was found in a human donor in good health. The sample taken for sequencing was PBMCs. The CDR3 sequence: CSVALTSGGSGTQYF. CDR3 DNA sequence: TGCAGCGTTGCCCTCACCTCAGGGGGCTCGGGGACCCAGTACTTC.